Included here is one T cell receptor beta chain sequence, with context. As yet, its antigen is unknown. Time point here: cycle 4 day 1 (C4D1), after about 6 weeks of nivolumab. There was relapse after autologous stem cell transplantation in every patient, and there was variation in brentuximab vedotin exposure. The CDR3 consists of 16 residues. Germline V gene data show CDR1 as GTSNPN and CDR2 as SVGIG (reference sequence). Trimming cost V 7 bases and J 4 bases, with 24 bases left between them. The sample is drawn from a study of PD-1 blockade in classical Hodgkin lymphoma. Findings and limits, study-wide: Repertoire difference causes, possibly disease activity or prior therapy, remain undefined. Relapsed/refractory patients reportedly had lower baseline diversity than newly diagnosed patients.

Assay: immunoSEQ multiplex PCR; the TCRdb copy retains only in-frame clones and omits some. This sample has roughly 46,000 clones, with under 80% found just once. The V gene is TRBV30, the J gene TRBJ2-3; D uncertain. This TCR came from a human donor with classical Hodgkin lymphoma. The sample in question was peripheral blood mononuclear cells (PBMCs), obtained before the fourth cycle of nivolumab. As DNA, the CDR3 is TGTGCCTTCGCCGAGGAAAATCATTTAGGGTCAGATACGCAGTATTTT. It codes for CAFAEENHLGSDTQYF.